This T cell receptor beta chain derives from a study of cytomegalovirus exposure and HLA in healthy donors. Background on the study: A prior analysis found 117 million unique TCR beta sequences from 170 million or so T cells.

The PCR had 60 Vbeta and 13 Jbeta primers. Assay used: immunoSEQ multiplex PCR; TCRdb lists only in-frame clones, some missing. In the table there are about 140,000 clones, roughly 89% of which are singletons. Germline-derived CDR1 and CDR2 are SEHNR and FQNEAQ (reference sequence). There are 14 residues in the CDR3. V was pared by 4 bases and J by 5 bases, with 4 bases of the junction left unmatched. Source material: PBMCs. This chain links TRBV7-9 with TRBJ2-1; 8 positions agree with TRBD2. The sequence was obtained from a woman under 40 in good health and CMV-seronegative. CDR3 residues: CASSSGLEHNEQFF. The CDR3 nucleotides read TGTGCCAGCAGCTCGGGACTAGAGCACAATGAGCAGTTCTTC.